The 18 T cell receptor beta chains below all came from one sample that was sequenced in a study of chemoradiotherapy in HPV16-positive cancers. Clones were read by immunoSEQ multiplex PCR, and TCRdb kept only the in-frame ones, dropping some. The sample has tens of thousands of clones, approximately 89% seen once. This material consisted of blood, taken from a patient who underwent chemoradiotherapy. These receptors all come from a human donor with HPV-associated anogenital cancer.

The rearrangement uses TRBV19 and TRBJ2-3; perhaps TRBD1 as D (5 bases). The CDR3 extends over 15 amino acids. Germline CDR1 and CDR2: LNHDA and SQIVND (reference sequence). Trimming took off 6 bases at V and 0 bases at J, with 13 bases between the two ends. The CDR3 protein is CASSQGQLSTDTQYF. The DNA for the CDR3 is TGTGCCAGTAGCCAAGGACAACTGAGCACAGATACGCAGTATTTT. Based on the CDR3 plus reference TRBV19 and TRBJ2-3, the full variable domain is DGGITQSPKYLFRKEGQNVTLSCEQNLNHDAMYWYRQDPGQGLRLIYYSQIVNDFQKGDIAEGYSVSREKKESFPLTVTSAQKNPTAFYLCASSQGQLSTDTQYFGPGTRLTVL.

The chain links TRBV5-6 to TRBJ2-5; tentative D call: TRBD1 (6 bases). From germline, CDR1 is SGHDT and CDR2 YYEEEE. Trimming shortened V by 6 bases and J by 1 base, and 13 bases separated the two germline ends. The CDR3 loop spans 14 amino acids. The chain's CDR3 is CASITGLSQETQYF. In nucleotides, the CDR3 is TGTGCCAGCATTACAGGGTTATCCCAAGAGACCCAGTACTTC.

The CDR3 nucleotides are TGTGCCAGCAGCCCGGGACTAGGTCCCGGCACAGATACGCAGTATTTT. Encoded protein: CASSPGLGPGTDTQYF. The chain uses TRBV9 and TRBJ2-3, with 8 bases that match TRBD2. Germline lookup yields CDR1 SGDLS and CDR2 YYNGEE. CDR3 length: 16 residues. Losses at the gene ends were 4 bases for V and 1 base for J; bases not matched to a gene: 8.

The chain recombines TRBV19 with TRBJ2-7; D not certain. Germline V gene sequence: CDR1 LNHDA, CDR2 SQIVND (reference sequence). The CDR3 length is 13 residues. V was shortened by 1 base and J by 6 bases, with 10 bases between the two germline ends. In DNA form, the CDR3 reads TGTGCCAGTAGTATAGGGCTGATGGTCGAGCAGTACTTC. It codes for CASSIGLMVEQYF. The complete variable domain, with remaining parts taken from reference TRBV19 and TRBJ2-7, reads DGGITQSPKYLFRKEGQNVTLSCEQNLNHDAMYWYRQDPGQGLRLIYYSQIVNDFQKGDIAEGYSVSREKKESFPLTVTSAQKNPTAFYLCASSIGLMVEQYFGPGTRLTVT.

This chain links TRBV19 with TRBJ1-5; TRBD1 matches at 7 bases. Germline V gives CDR1 LNHDA, CDR2 SQIVND (reference sequence). Germline trimming cut 7 bases from V and 6 bases from J; bases unmatched to any gene: 12. This CDR3 contains 15 residues. CDR3 bases: TGTGCCAGTACAAACTCGGGGACAGCTTCTCAGCCCCAGCATTTT. It encodes CASTNSGTASQPQHF.

V is TRBV29-1 and J is TRBJ1-4; the D is unclear. The CDR3 is 12 residues long. Trimming stripped 6 bases from V and 4 bases from J, with 9 bases between. Germline values: CDR1 SQVTM, CDR2 ANQGSEA. The CDR3 loop is CSVQESNEKLFF. CDR3 DNA sequence: TGCAGCGTACAAGAGAGTAATGAAAAACTGTTTTTT.

V gene TRBV11-2 combines with J gene TRBJ2-3, with D tentatively TRBD2 (6 bases). The germline V and J ends were trimmed by 5 bases and 2 bases, with 14 bases remaining between them. The CDR3 length is 15 residues. Per the germline V gene, CDR1 is SGHAT and CDR2 is FQNNGV. The CDR3 DNA reads TGTGCCAGCAGCCCAGCGGGTCGGAACACAGATACGCAGTATTTT. Translated: CASSPAGRNTDTQYF.

The gene calls are TRBV11-3 and TRBJ2-3, with D perhaps TRBD1 (6 bases). CDR3 length equals 14 residues. The V end was cut by 5 bases, the J end by 4 bases, with 13 bases between. Per germline, CDR1 SGHNT and CDR2 YENEEA. The DNA of the CDR3 is TGTGCCAGCAGCCCACAGGGACCGGCAGATACGCAGTATTTT. Translation: CASSPQGPADTQYF.

The chain employs TRBV7-2 and TRBJ2-2, with TRBD2 matching over 12 bases. The CDR3 covers 16 residues. Germline values: CDR1 SGHTA, CDR2 FQGNSA. V dropped 5 bases and J dropped 5; count of bases not matched to a gene: 6. As DNA, the CDR3 is TGTGCCAGCAGCCGGACGACTAGCGGGAGTACCGGGGAGCTGTTTTTT. Its protein is CASSRTTSGSTGELFF.

CDR3 sequence: CASSGQTNTGELFF. For the CDR3, the DNA is TGTGCCAGCAGCGGGCAGACAAACACCGGGGAGCTGTTTTTT. The genes are TRBV11-3 and TRBJ2-2; D not certain. Trimming stripped 5 bases from V and 2 bases from J, with 9 bases between. CDR1 is SGHNT, CDR2 YENEEA, per germline. The CDR3 loop spans 14 amino acids.

The J gene is TRBJ1-5, the V gene TRBV7-2; D ambiguous. The germline V gene has CDR1 SGHTA and CDR2 FQGNSA. The V end was cut by 0 bases, the J end by 7 bases, with 13 bases between. The CDR3 is 15 amino acids. The CDR3 DNA is TGTGCCAGCAGCTTAGCCCTGACAAGGGCACAGCCCCAGCATTTT. It encodes CASSLALTRAQPQHF.

CDR3 in amino acids: CASSPNGATVQYF. In DNA form, the CDR3 reads TGTGCCAGCAGCCCGAACGGCGCCACAGTTCAGTACTTC. J is TRBJ2-7 and V is TRBV14; D call uncertain. This CDR3 region has 13 residues. Germline V CDR1 and CDR2: SGHDN, FVKESK. Deletions cut 4 bases from V and 10 bases from J, with 17 bases between.

V usage is TRBV2 and J usage is TRBJ2-7; tentatively, D is TRBD1 (6 bases). The length of the CDR3 is 16 residues. From germline, CDR1 is SNHLY and CDR2 FYNNEI. The V end was cut by 8 bases, the J end by 0 bases, with 20 bases between. CDR3 residues: CASLHRTDSSSYEQYF. CDR3 in DNA: TGTGCCAGCTTACACCGTACGGACAGTTCCTCCTACGAGCAGTACTTC.

V and J are TRBV9 and TRBJ2-4; maybe TRBD2 (6 bases). The ends were cut back, 3 bases at V and 0 bases at J, with 10 bases in the middle. Germline V CDR1 and CDR2: SGDLS, YYNGEE. This CDR3 has 15 amino acids. The CDR3 region is CASSGAGGAKNIQYF. The CDR3 nucleotides read TGTGCCAGCAGCGGAGCCGGGGGAGCCAAAAACATTCAGTACTTC.

This chain links TRBV5-1 with TRBJ1-2; D is ambiguous. CDR1 and CDR2 (germline): SGHRS, YFSETQ. This CDR3 is 14 amino acids long. V was shortened by 0 bases and J by 4 bases, with 10 bases between the two germline ends. CDR3 protein: CASSLGQSSYGYTF. The CDR3 DNA reads as TGCGCCAGCAGCTTGGGGCAGTCGAGCTATGGCTACACCTTC.

The rearrangement joins TRBV18 to TRBJ2-3, with D perhaps TRBD1 (6 bases). Trimming left V 3 bases short and J 5 bases short, with 12 bases between. The length of the CDR3 is 14 residues. Germline V gene lookup returns CDR1 KGHSH and CDR2 LQKENI. For the CDR3, the DNA is TGTGCCAGCTCACCCCAGGGGCGAGGAGATACGCAGTATTTT. Protein product: CASSPQGRGDTQYF. The full variable domain, completed using reference TRBV18 and TRBJ2-3, is NAGVMQNPRHLVRRRGQEARLRCSPMKGHSHVYWYRQLPEEGLKFMVYLQKENIIDESGMPKERFSAEFPKEGPSILRIQQVVRGDSAAYFCASSPQGRGDTQYFGPGTRLTVL.

The chain employs TRBV7-3 and TRBJ2-2; D may be TRBD1 (5 bases). Per the germline V gene, CDR1 is SGHTA and CDR2 is FQGTGA. V lost 6 bases and J 5 bases, leaving 10 bases between the germline ends. The length of the CDR3 is 13 residues. CDR3 protein: CASRPQGTGELFF. Here the CDR3 DNA reads TGTGCCAGCAGGCCGCAGGGTACCGGGGAGCTGTTTTTT.

This clone showed up just a few times. The rearrangement uses TRBV19 and TRBJ1-5; 8 bases match TRBD1. The germline gives CDR1 LNHDA, CDR2 SQIVND (reference sequence). The CDR3 spans 14 residues. Germline trimming cut 4 bases from V and 6 bases from J; bases unmatched to any gene: 5. This chain's CDR3 is CASSSTGGPQPQHF. DNA of the CDR3: TGTGCCAGTAGTAGCACAGGGGGGCCTCAGCCCCAGCATTTT.